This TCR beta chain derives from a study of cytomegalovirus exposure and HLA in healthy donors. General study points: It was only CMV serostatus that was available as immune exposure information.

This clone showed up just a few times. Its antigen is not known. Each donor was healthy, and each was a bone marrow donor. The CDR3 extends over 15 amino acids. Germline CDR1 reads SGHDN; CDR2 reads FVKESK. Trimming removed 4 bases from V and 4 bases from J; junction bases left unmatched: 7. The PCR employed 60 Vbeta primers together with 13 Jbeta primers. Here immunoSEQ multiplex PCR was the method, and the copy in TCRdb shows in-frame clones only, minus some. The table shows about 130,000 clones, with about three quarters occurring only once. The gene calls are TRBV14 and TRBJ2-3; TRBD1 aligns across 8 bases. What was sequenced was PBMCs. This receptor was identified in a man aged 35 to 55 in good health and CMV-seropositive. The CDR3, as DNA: TGTGCCAGCAGCCCGAGACAGGGGCCCTCAGATACGCAGTATTTT. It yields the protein CASSPRQGPSDTQYF.